This T cell receptor beta chain was captured by sequencing in a study of T cells in Graves' hyperthyroidism and ophthalmopathy. Study summary: Peripheral blood was obtained at initial diagnosis, preceding any treatment.

Study-level results: Blood also contained most expanded thyroid clonotypes above 0.001.

TCR beta CDR3 sequences were amplified from RNA transcripts. HTBI primers were used for first-round RT-PCR of the TCR CDR3. TCRdb fed the multiplex PCR reads into MiXCR, producing one record per CDR3 protein. Seen here are under 200,000 distinct CDR3 sequences, approximately 9% observed once, and the top ten hold around 20%. Hyperthyroidism was newly diagnosed in patients aged 18 to 65 (duration under 2 months). Fresh peripheral blood, around 9.3 ml, was the source of the PBMCs. Ten or more counts support this clonotype. Its specificity is unknown. What was sequenced was blood. This receptor was obtained from a woman between 18 and 29 years old with Graves' hyperthyroidism that later progressed to Graves' ophthalmopathy.

For the CDR3, the DNA is TGTGCCAGTTTTAGTTATCTGAACACTGAAGCTTTCTTT. Translation gives CASFSYLNTEAFF. The V gene is TRBV19, the J gene TRBJ1-1; no firm D call. V lost 8 bases to trimming and J lost 0 bases, with 10 bases between them. The CDR3 totals 13 residues. CDR1 and CDR2 (germline): LNHDA, SQIVND (reference sequence). The full variable domain, completed using reference TRBV19 and TRBJ1-1, is DGGITQSPKYLFRKEGQNVTLSCEQNLNHDAMYWYRQDPGQGLRLIYYSQIVNDFQKGDIAEGYSVSREKKESFPLTVTSAQKNPTAFYLCASFSYLNTEAFFGQGTRLTVV.